Below are 10 T cell receptor beta chains sequenced from a single sample in a study of blood T cells in healthy people across ages. A sample-barcoded 5' primer and a J-beta primer mix were used in a second PCR of roughly 6 to 12 cycles. TCRdb ran MiXCR on the 5' RACE reads and lists one entry per CDR3 protein. This table has about 680,000 distinct CDR3 sequences, around 48% appearing once. The sequenced sample consisted of blood. The origin of the receptors is a woman aged 60-70 years in good health.

About this clonotype: Just one base apart from a much larger clone, this may be a read error. The rearrangement uses TRBV5-1 and TRBJ2-5, with 10 nucleotides matching TRBD1. The CDR3 loop spans 15 amino acids. Germline values: CDR1 SGHRS, CDR2 YFSETQ. Trimming removed 4 bases from V and 11 bases from J; junction bases left unmatched: 14. The CDR3 loop reads CASSPEGQGNNEQYF. CDR3 DNA sequence: TGCGCCAGCAGCCCGGAGGGACAGGGGAACAATGAGCAGTACTTC. The full variable domain, rest sourced from reference TRBV5-1 and TRBJ2-5, is KAGVTQTPRYLIKTRGQQVTLSCSPISGHRSVSWYQQTPGQGLQFLFEYFSETQRNKGNFPGRFSGRQFSNSRSEMNVSTLELGDSALYLCASSPEGQGNNEQYFGPGTRLLVL.

The chain couples TRBV11-2 to TRBJ2-1; 9 bases are shared with TRBD2. The junction had 6 bases not matched to a gene; V was cut back by 0 bases and J by 3 bases. In germline, CDR1 is SGHAT, CDR2 FQNNGV. This CDR3 has 17 residues. The CDR3 here is CASSLDSLAGFYNEQFF. CDR3 nucleotides: TGTGCCAGCAGCTTAGATAGTCTAGCGGGATTCTACAATGAGCAGTTCTTC.

The chain uses TRBV24-1 and TRBJ1-2; 8 bases fit TRBD1. V lost 3 bases, J lost 8 bases, and 7 bases stayed unmatched. CDR1 KGHDR and CDR2 SFDVKD come from the germline V gene. The CDR3 has 14 residues. In DNA, the CDR3 is TGTGCCACCAGTGATAGGGGACAGGATAGAGGCTACACCTTC. The encoded protein is CATSDRGQDRGYTF.

This chain connects TRBV5-8 to TRBJ1-1; 10 bases fit TRBD1. The CDR3 covers 14 residues. The germline gives CDR1 SGHTS, CDR2 YDEGEE. With V trimmed by 4 bases and J by 10 bases, 10 bases remained unmatched. The CDR3 DNA sequence: TGTGCCAGCAGCAAGGAAGGACAGGGGGATCGAGCTTTCTTT. Its translation: CASSKEGQGDRAFF. Combining the CDR3 with reference TRBV5-8 and TRBJ1-1 gives the whole variable domain EAGVTQSPTHLIKTRGQQATLRCSPISGHTSVYWYQQALGLGLQFLLWYDEGEERNRGNFPPRFSGRQFPNYSSELNVNALELEDSALYLCASSKEGQGDRAFFGQGTRLTVV.

The rearrangement joins TRBV3-1 to TRBJ2-5; D is undetermined. The CDR3 contains 13 residues. CDR1 and CDR2 from the germline V gene are LGHDT and YNNKEL (reference sequence). The V end was cut by 0 bases, the J end by 4 bases, with 6 bases between. CDR3 in amino acids: CASSQDPRETQYF. CDR3 DNA sequence: TGTGCCAGCAGCCAAGATCCCCGAGAGACCCAGTACTTC.

This clonotype was seen a few times. This chain connects TRBV20-1 to TRBJ2-5; 7 bases match TRBD1. There are 13 residues in the CDR3. Per germline, CDR1 DFQATT and CDR2 SNEGSKA (reference sequence). Unmatched junction bases numbered 5, after V lost 3 bases and J lost 4 bases. The CDR3: CSASKTGLETQYF. The CDR3 coding sequence is TGCAGTGCTAGCAAGACAGGGTTAGAGACCCAGTACTTC.

The V gene is TRBV5-1, the J gene TRBJ1-4; 10 positions agree with TRBD1. V was clipped by 0 bases and J by 8 bases; unmatched bases: 4. Germline CDR1 is SGHRS and CDR2 is YFSETQ. CDR3 length: 15 residues. In nucleotides, the CDR3 is TGCGCCAGCAGCTTGGCTGGGACAGGGGAGGAAAAACTGTTTTTT. Its protein is CASSLAGTGEEKLFF.

CDR3 coding DNA: TGCAGTGCCAGGGCCTCTAAGGGGGCTTTCTTT. Protein sequence: CSARASKGAFF. The V and J genes are TRBV20-1 and TRBJ1-1, with D maybe TRBD1 (5 bases). Trimming took off 6 bases at V and 11 bases at J, with 16 bases between the two ends. Germline V lookup: CDR1 DFQATT, CDR2 SNEGSKA (reference sequence). This CDR3 comprises 11 residues.

The chain combines TRBV28 with TRBJ2-7; TRBD2 matches at 9 bases. The CDR3 has 15 amino acids. Germline V gene data show CDR1 as MDHEN and CDR2 as SYDVKM. V trimming: 7 bases; J trimming: 0 bases; junction bases outside the gene matches: 7. CDR3 region: CASKKSGRSSYEQYF. The CDR3, as DNA: TGTGCCAGCAAGAAGAGCGGGAGGTCCTCCTACGAGCAGTACTTC.

The genes are TRBV5-5 and TRBJ1-1; D call uncertain. The germline V and J ends were trimmed by 0 bases and 2 bases, with 8 bases remaining between them. Germline V gives CDR1 SGHKS, CDR2 YYEKEE (reference sequence). The CDR3 is 14 amino acids. This CDR3 reads CASSLGTFNTEAFF. The CDR3 DNA is TGTGCCAGCAGCTTGGGGACGTTTAACACTGAAGCTTTCTTT.